This TCR beta chain was sequenced during a study of T cell clonotyping in hematopoietic cell transplantation (dated by TCRdb to the early 2020s). Background for the entire study: A total of 135 blood samples were collected in the study from about 40 consecutive transplant recipients and their related donors. Patients were recruited between September 2015 and early 2017 and followed until late 2020 or death. Broad study findings and their caveats: After transplant, TCR diversity in recipients dropped, and pathologically expanded clonotypes increased progressively from day 30 to day 180. Broader TCR repertoire diversity after transplant was predicted by Inverse Simpson Index values from donors and from recipients before transplant. Recipient repertoires showed only a small fraction of overlap with donor repertoires, and over 95% appeared de novo at the given depth. The sample size was limited, and CD4 and CD8 repertoire contributions could not be separated because cells were not sorted.

Notes on this clone: The antigen it recognizes is unknown. Base quality data are lacking; no much larger clone is found one base away.

The time point label here, explained by the study, means: 100 days after allo-HCT. Blood from recipients was drawn about 28 days before transplant and again at days 30, 100 and 180 after transplant. Using Nuclei Lysis Solution, genomic DNA was extracted from unfractionated peripheral blood mononuclear cells that were either fresh or cryopreserved. The immunoSEQ assay, a bias-controlled multiplex PCR using V- and J-specific primers, was used to amplify TCR beta CDR3 regions from genomic DNA. A second PCR step added a proprietary barcode and Illumina adapter sequences to the CDR3 amplicons. An Illumina MiSeq instrument was used to sequence the CDR3 libraries. Under the source paper's analysis protocol: immunoSEQ Analyzer 3.0 was used for export and quality control, with R Bioconductor and Immunarch used for downstream analyses. Only productive rearrangements within the normalized downsampled data set were used in the calculation of repertoire metrics. Pathologically expanded clonotypes were defined as those larger than 5 templates in the normalized cohort. The Inverse Simpson Index was used to measure repertoire diversity. To capture all clonotypes, CMV-specificity analyses were performed on the non-normalized data set. Here the immuneACCESS table is served through TCRdb, limited to in-frame sequences with V and J called. Missing clones are a known gap in these copies; in checked studies unresolved V genes cover under half, and the rest lacks a known reason. That table furnishes V, J and clone size, whereas the DNA furnished D and trimming. This sample comprises about 17,000 clones, 85% to 90% of them detected only once. 4% to 5% of the sample belongs to the ten largest clones.

The germline V gene (reference sequence) specifies SEHNR as CDR1 and FQNEAQ as CDR2. Trimming costs V 2 bases and J 3 bases, and their ends lie 4 bases apart. Including the terminal cysteine and phenylalanine, the CDR3 comprises 13 residues. Just the 39-base CDR3 DNA is kept, in frame starting at base 1. The chain couples TRBV7-9 to TRBJ1-4, with no reliable assignment of the D segment. Sequenced material: PBMCs, taken 100 days after allogeneic stem cell transplant. This clonotype was sampled from a male patient aged 55 to 70 who had an allogeneic stem cell transplant from a related donor, so the T cells may come from the graft donor. Some clones in this sample may be carry-over from other donors' samples. Here is the DNA: TGTGCCAGCAGCTTAACAGCTAATGAAAAACTGTTTTTT. It is translated as CASSLTANEKLFF.